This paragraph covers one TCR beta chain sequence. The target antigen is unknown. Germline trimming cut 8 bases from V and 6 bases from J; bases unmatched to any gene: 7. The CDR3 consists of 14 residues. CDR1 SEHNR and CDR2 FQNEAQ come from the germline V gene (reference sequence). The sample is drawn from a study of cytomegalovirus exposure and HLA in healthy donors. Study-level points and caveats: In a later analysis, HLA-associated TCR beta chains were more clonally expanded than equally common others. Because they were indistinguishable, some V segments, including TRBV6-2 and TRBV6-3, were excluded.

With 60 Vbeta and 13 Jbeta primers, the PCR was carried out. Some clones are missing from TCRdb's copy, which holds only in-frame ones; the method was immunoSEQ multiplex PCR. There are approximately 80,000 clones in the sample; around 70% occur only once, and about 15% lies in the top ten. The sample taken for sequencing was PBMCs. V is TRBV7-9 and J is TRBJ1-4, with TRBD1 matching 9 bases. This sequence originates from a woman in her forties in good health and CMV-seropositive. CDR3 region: CASSPWTGDEKLFF. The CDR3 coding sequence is TGTGCCAGCTCCCCTTGGACAGGGGATGAAAAACTGTTTTTT. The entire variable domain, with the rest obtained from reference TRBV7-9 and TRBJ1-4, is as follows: DTGVSQNPRHKITKRGQNVTFRCDPISEHNRLYWYRQTLGQGPEFLTYFQNEAQLEKSRLLSDRFSAERPKGSFSTLEIQRTEQGDSAMYLCASSPWTGDEKLFFGSGTQLSVL.